This T cell receptor beta chain was captured by sequencing in a study of T cell responses to AZD1222 COVID-19 vaccine (TCRdb year 2021). As for the study more broadly: Because spike-specific TCR depth and breadth did not differ between the two schedules, AZD1222 recipients who got a second dose at roughly 4 weeks were pooled with those who got a second dose at roughly 12 weeks. Trial participants were enrolled into age subgroups of 18-55, 56-69 and 70-plus years, which contained approximately 150, 28 and 58 TCR-sequenced participants, respectively. A total of 230 to 250 trial participants underwent TCR sequencing, of whom 207 received two doses of AZD1222 and 26 received two doses of the MenACWY control vaccine. What the authors observed across the whole study: Because no day 14 peak-response samples were available, the repertoires could be characterized only after the peak T cell response. A significant rise in spike-specific TCR breadth and depth was observed after two AZD1222 doses relative to day 0 and relative to MenACWY recipients. Reportedly, close to half of the unique spike-specific TCRs recognized epitopes lying outside the regions that are mutated in the B.1.351 and B.1.1.7 variants. In the small 56-69-year group, the increase in depth fell short of significance, most likely because of low power. Conclusions about previously exposed vaccinees were limited because only five to seven AZD1222 recipients were SARS-CoV-2 seropositive at baseline. Participants were mostly white British, with more females than males. The authors suggested clonal diversity may have been underestimated. The whole spike protein was spanned by vaccine-associated CD4 TCRs, and dominant responses were seen in regions 160-218 and 743-854.

The sample's time point label, in plain terms: baseline before first vaccination. Samples from vaccinated people were obtained from the UK trials COV001 and COV002, which included a single-blind randomized controlled phase 2/3 trial of AZD1222 (ChAdOx1 nCoV-19) in healthy adults. Trial participant PBMC samples were collected at day 0 and day 28 after the second dose for TCRbeta chain sequencing. The trim is 2 bases for V and 6 bases for J, with a gap of 18 bases between the germline ends. The CDR3 contains 16 residues, cysteine and phenylalanine counted. Only the CDR3 DNA stays, 48 bases, in frame from base 1. According to the germline V gene, CDR1 reads WSHSY and CDR2 reads SAAADI. The CDR3 regions of human TCRbeta chains were subjected to immunosequencing. The paper's data handling went like this. Repertoire TCRs were matched against a reference library of SARS-CoV-2-specific TCRs generated with the MIRA antigen-specificity platform. Breadth was defined as the fraction of unique TCRs that were SARS-CoV-2-associated. Depth was defined as the fraction of total T cells that were SARS-CoV-2-associated. Using the MIRA data, each spike-specific TCR was assigned both to the spike region to which the TCR was reactive and to a CD4 or CD8 class. Log10-transformed breadth and depth values were compared by one-way ANOVA with Sidak's multiple comparisons tests. TCRdb retrieved this table from immuneACCESS and kept in-frame rearrangements only. Not all clones are present; in checked studies, unresolved V genes account for under half, and no reason is known for the remainder. From that table come the V and J calls and clone size; the DNA was used to work out D and trimming. Recorded for this sample are some 87,000 clones; 80% to 90% of them occurred a single time. Approximately 30% of the sample rests with the top ten.

About this clone itself: The antigen it binds to is not known. No much larger clonotype is one base removed from it; base qualities were not supplied.

This clonotype was obtained from an adult in good health. This specimen was peripheral blood, taken on day 0 of AZD1222 vaccination. The chain is encoded by TRBV10-2 joined to TRBJ2-3; too little of a D gene remains to name it. The DNA sequence follows: TGCGCCAGCAGTGAGAATGGGGATAGTTTCATCGATACGCAGTATTTT. Translated, this gives CASSENGDSFIDTQYF.